This T cell receptor (beta chain) stems from a study of CD8+CD57+ T cells in acquired aplastic anemia. Study summary: On average, sorted CD4+ and CD8+ cells gave 3 to 3.5 ug of DNA. Healthy CD8+ samples averaged approximately 11 million reads.

This clonotype occurred many times. Its specificity is unknown. The CDR3 has 12 residues. CDR1 and CDR2 from the germline V gene are SEHNR and FQNEAQ (reference sequence). Trimming took off 6 bases at V and 3 bases at J, with 9 bases between the two ends. Study-wide points: Patients and controls shared under 30 CD8+ CDR3 sequences, highly expressed in patients.

It was genomic DNA that served as the template for profiling TCR beta VDJ and CDR3. TCRdb redid the calling of the reads with MiXCR, one entry per CDR3 protein. The sample carries more than 150,000 distinct CDR3 sequences, approximately 45% recorded once. The TCR originated in a human donor in good health. The sequenced material came from sorted CD4+, CD8+, or CD8+CD57+ T cells (not recorded which) from PBMCs. The chain has TRBV7-9 and TRBJ2-7; D remains ambiguous. DNA of the CDR3: TGTGCCAGCAGTTTGGGCAGCTACGAGCAGTACTTC. Translation gives CASSLGSYEQYF.